The 23 T cell receptor beta chains reported below all come from one sample, sequenced in a study of blood T cell repertoires in COVID-19. Measured with immunoSEQ multiplex PCR; TCRdb has only the in-frame clones, and not every one. Of approximately 200,000 clones in the sample, around nine tenths were seen once. The specimen sequenced was peripheral blood. The receptors here all came from a man aged 55-75 years who had recovered from COVID-19.

V usage is TRBV27 and J usage is TRBJ1-5, with 8 nucleotides matching TRBD1. The V gene's germline CDR1 is MNHEY and CDR2 SMNVEV (reference sequence). The CDR3 sequence is 14 residues long. V was pared by 8 bases and J by 1 base, with 4 bases of the junction left unmatched. The CDR3 DNA reads TGTGCCAGCGGACAGGGACTGAGCAATCAGCCCCAGCATTTT. Amino acids: CASGQGLSNQPQHF.

This clone was recorded only once. J is TRBJ2-5 and V is TRBV12-3 or TRBV12-4; tentative D call: TRBD2 (5 bases). The CDR3 is 13 residues long. The germline V and J ends were trimmed by 6 bases and 9 bases, with 17 bases remaining between them. CDR3 protein: CASSRTSPEAQYF. The CDR3 DNA sequence: TGTGCCAGCAGCAGGACCAGTCCGGAGGCCCAGTACTTC.

The chain recombines TRBV18 with TRBJ1-3, with TRBD1 identical over 12 bases. V shed 0 bases and J 3 bases; nucleotides not matched to a gene: 3. The length of the CDR3 is 17 residues. Germline CDR1 and CDR2: KGHSH and LQKENI. CDR3 residues: CASSPPGTGGYGNTIYF. The DNA for the CDR3 is TGTGCCAGCTCACCACCCGGGACAGGGGGCTATGGAAACACCATATATTTT.

The chain couples TRBV5-5 to TRBJ2-4; D ambiguous. The CDR3 loop spans 14 amino acids. The V gene lost 3 bases and the J gene lost 8 bases, with 15 bases spanning the gap. CDR1 and CDR2 (germline): SGHKS, YYEKEE (reference sequence). CDR3 in DNA: TGTGCCAGCAGCTCGACACCTTGGATGGACATTCAGTACTTC. Amino acids: CASSSTPWMDIQYF.

The V gene is TRBV19, the J gene TRBJ1-1; the D gene is possibly TRBD1 (5 bases). CDR1 is LNHDA and CDR2 is SQIVND in the germline V gene (reference sequence). V was trimmed by 4 bases and J by 4 bases, leaving 16 bases between them. This CDR3 is 15 amino acids long. Here the CDR3 reads CASSTMTGGSTEAFF. Here the CDR3 DNA reads TGTGCCAGTAGTACAATGACGGGGGGGAGCACTGAAGCTTTCTTT.

This rearrangement joins TRBV5-4 to TRBJ2-5; possibly TRBD1 for D (6 bases). Per the germline V gene, CDR1 is SGHNT and CDR2 is YYREEE (reference sequence). V was pared by 1 base and J by 3 bases, with 7 bases between. The CDR3 totals 13 residues. CDR3 nucleotides: TGTGCCAGCAGCTTGCCAGGGGAAGAGACCCAGTACTTC. Translating gives CASSLPGEETQYF.

CDR3 region: CASSLLGLIQFGETQYF. The CDR3 DNA reads TGTGCCAGCAGCCTCCTGGGACTAATACAGTTCGGAGAGACCCAGTACTTC. This chain uses TRBV9 with TRBJ2-5; 7 bases are a match to TRBD2. Looked up from germline, CDR1 is SGDLS and CDR2 is YYNGEE. CDR3 length: 17 amino acids. The trim removed 4 bases at V and 4 bases at J, leaving 16 bases unmatched.

This rearrangement joins TRBV24-1 to TRBJ2-3; the D is unclear. The V and J ends lost 7 bases and 1 base respectively, with 5 bases between them. This CDR3 spans 12 amino acids. CDR1 and CDR2 (germline): KGHDR, SFDVKD. The CDR3 reads CATSPGTDTQYF. CDR3 coding DNA: TGTGCCACCAGCCCAGGCACAGATACGCAGTATTTT.

The J gene is TRBJ1-1, the V gene TRBV10-3; D is undetermined. V was clipped by 5 bases and J by 4 bases, with 5 bases between them. The CDR3 sequence is 11 residues long. Germline V lookup: CDR1 ENHRY, CDR2 SYGVKD. CDR3 nucleotide sequence: TGTGCCATCAGTTCGTCCACTGAAGCTTTCTTT. Translation: CAISSSTEAFF.

J is TRBJ2-1 and V is TRBV28; 11 bases fit TRBD2. V dropped 6 bases and J dropped 10; count of bases not matched to a gene: 20. This CDR3 has 18 residues. CDR1 MDHEN and CDR2 SYDVKM come from the germline V gene. The CDR3 loop is CASRLQGVFSGRASEQFF. CDR3 DNA: TGTGCCAGCAGGCTACAGGGGGTCTTTAGCGGGAGGGCCTCCGAGCAGTTCTTC.

The chain links TRBV5-1 to TRBJ2-1; D remains unclear. Germline V gives CDR1 SGHRS, CDR2 YFSETQ. The CDR3 spans 16 residues. The V gene lost 1 base and the J gene lost 5 bases, with 16 bases spanning the gap. The CDR3 coding sequence is TGCGCCAGCAGCTTGTTAGCTGTTGATACCAACAATGAGCAGTTCTTC. Protein sequence: CASSLLAVDTNNEQFF.

V gene TRBV19 combines with J gene TRBJ2-2; D gene ambiguous. Trimming took 7 bases from V and 0 from J, leaving 15 bases between them. The CDR3 runs to 16 residues. The germline gives CDR1 LNHDA, CDR2 SQIVND (reference sequence). CDR3: CASNPVRSSNTGELFF. CDR3 DNA sequence: TGTGCCAGTAACCCCGTGAGGTCCTCGAACACCGGGGAGCTGTTTTTT.

V is TRBV10-3 and J is TRBJ1-1; weak D call: TRBD1 (6 bases). V was trimmed by 4 bases and J by 5 bases, leaving 20 bases between them. The CDR3 covers 16 residues. Per germline, CDR1 ENHRY and CDR2 SYGVKD. The CDR3 DNA reads as TGTGCCATCAGTGCCAGAGGGTCAGGGGATAGGACTGAAGCTTTCTTT. Its protein is CAISARGSGDRTEAFF.

V usage is TRBV28 and J usage is TRBJ2-7; a weak D match, TRBD1 (5 bases). Germline assignment: CDR1 MDHEN and CDR2 SYDVKM. The CDR3 extends over 14 amino acids. V was cut by 7 bases and J by 3 bases, with 16 bases left in between. As DNA, the CDR3 is TGTGCCAGCAAAACACCCGGACAAAGCTACGAGCAGTACTTC. This translates into CASKTPGQSYEQYF.

This clone was picked up a small number of times. Different DNA sequences within this sample yield the same CDR3. V and J are TRBV9 and TRBJ1-6, with TRBD1 matching 8 bases. V lost 3 bases to trimming and J lost 1 base; unmatched junction nucleotides: 3. CDR1 is SGDLS, CDR2 YYNGEE, per germline. CDR3 length equals 16 residues. CDR3 protein: CASSARTGSYNSPLHF. CDR3 in DNA: TGTGCCAGCAGCGCGAGGACAGGGTCCTATAATTCACCCCTCCACTTT.

This clone came up once. This chain links TRBV6-5 with TRBJ2-3; 11 positions match TRBD2. The CDR3 length is 15 residues. The J segment lost 8 bases and the V segment lost 0 bases, leaving 4 bases of the junction unmatched. Germline V gene sequence: CDR1 MNHEY, CDR2 SVGAGI. The DNA for the CDR3 is TGTGCCAGCAGTTACTCTGTCCTAGCGGGAGGTACGCAGTATTTT. Translated, it gives CASSYSVLAGGTQYF.

This sequence joins TRBV5-1 and TRBJ1-1; tentative D call: TRBD1 (6 bases). This CDR3 has 14 amino acids. Trimming took off 4 bases at V and 5 bases at J, with 15 bases between the two ends. Per the germline V gene, CDR1 is SGHRS and CDR2 is YFSETQ. CDR3 sequence: CASSPREGGTEAFF. The CDR3 DNA reads TGCGCCAGCAGCCCCCGGGAGGGGGGGACTGAAGCTTTCTTT.

V gene TRBV5-1 combines with J gene TRBJ1-4; TRBD1 aligns across 8 bases. CDR3 length equals 16 residues. The germline gives CDR1 SGHRS, CDR2 YFSETQ. J was trimmed by 8 bases and V by 4 bases; bases with no gene match: 13. Here the CDR3 DNA reads TGCGCCAGCAGCACCCGGACAGGGAATGTAGAAGAAAAACTGTTTTTT. Amino acid sequence: CASSTRTGNVEEKLFF. Looking up the rest from reference TRBV5-1 and TRBJ1-4 gives the full variable domain: KAGVTQTPRYLIKTRGQQVTLSCSPISGHRSVSWYQQTPGQGLQFLFEYFSETQRNKGNFPGRFSGRQFSNSRSEMNVSTLELGDSALYLCASSTRTGNVEEKLFFGSGTQLSVL.

The chain carries TRBV11-2 and TRBJ2-5, with TRBD1 identical over 8 bases. This CDR3 has 14 amino acids. Germline lookup yields CDR1 SGHAT and CDR2 FQNNGV. Trimming removed 2 bases from V and 5 bases from J; junction bases left unmatched: 4. CDR3 sequence reads: CASSLQGAGETQYF. CDR3 bases: TGTGCCAGCAGCTTACAGGGGGCAGGGGAGACCCAGTACTTC.

This chain connects TRBV19 to TRBJ2-3; D may be TRBD2 (5 bases). The V and J ends lost 6 bases and 4 bases respectively, with 17 bases between them. Germline lookup yields CDR1 LNHDA and CDR2 SQIVND (reference sequence). This CDR3 is built from 15 residues. The CDR3, as DNA: TGTGCCAGTAGCCCCCGGACTGGACGGCCAGATACGCAGTATTTT. Amino acids: CASSPRTGRPDTQYF.

The CDR3 DNA reads TGTGCCAGCAGGTTACGACAGGGCGATACGCAGTATTTT. Its protein product is CASRLRQGDTQYF. The chain carries TRBV7-2 and TRBJ2-3, with 7 bases identical to TRBD1. The trim removed 6 bases at V and 6 bases at J, leaving 6 bases unmatched. The germline V gene has CDR1 SGHTA and CDR2 FQGNSA. The CDR3 length is 13 residues. Full variable domain (outside the CDR3, taken from reference TRBV7-2 and TRBJ2-3): GAGVSQSPSNKVTEKGKDVELRCDPISGHTALYWYRQSLGQGLEFLIYFQGNSAPDKSGLPSDRFSAERTGGSVSTLTIQRTQQEDSAVYLCASRLRQGDTQYFGPGTRLTVL.

The chain recombines TRBV27 with TRBJ1-2; 7 nucleotides align to TRBD1. CDR1 and CDR2 from the germline V gene are MNHEY and SMNVEV (reference sequence). Germline trimming cut 2 bases from V and 8 bases from J; bases unmatched to any gene: 11. The CDR3 sequence is 15 residues long. The CDR3 region is CASSLIEGQRAGYTF. Here the CDR3 DNA reads TGTGCCAGCAGTTTAATAGAGGGACAGCGAGCCGGCTACACCTTC.

CDR3 residues: CASSRTGGSDSNQPQHF. The CDR3 DNA sequence: TGTGCCAGCAGTCGTACAGGGGGCTCCGATAGCAATCAGCCCCAGCATTTT. This sequence joins TRBV7-9 and TRBJ1-5; 9 bases match TRBD1. The germline V gene has CDR1 SEHNR and CDR2 FQNEAQ (reference sequence). The CDR3 length is 17 residues. V shed 6 bases, J shed 0 bases, and the junction held 9 bases outside the gene matches.